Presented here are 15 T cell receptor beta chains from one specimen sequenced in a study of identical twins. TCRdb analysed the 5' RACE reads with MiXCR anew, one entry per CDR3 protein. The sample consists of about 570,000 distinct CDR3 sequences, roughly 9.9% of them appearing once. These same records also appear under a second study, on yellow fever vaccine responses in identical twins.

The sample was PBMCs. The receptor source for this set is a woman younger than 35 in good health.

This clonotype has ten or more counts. For the CDR3, the DNA is TGTGCCACCAGTGATTTGCAGTGGGAGGGGAGTGAGCAGTTCTTC. Translation: CATSDLQWEGSEQFF. The chain carries TRBV24-1 and TRBJ2-1; 7 positions match TRBD2. CDR3 size: 15 residues. CDR1 is KGHDR and CDR2 is SFDVKD in the germline V gene. The V and J ends lost 0 bases and 9 bases, in that order; junction bases with no gene match: 7.

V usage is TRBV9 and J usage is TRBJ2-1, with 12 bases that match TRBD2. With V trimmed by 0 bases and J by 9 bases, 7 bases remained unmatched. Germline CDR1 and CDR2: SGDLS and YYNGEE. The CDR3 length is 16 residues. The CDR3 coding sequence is TGTGCCAGCAGCGTAGGCGCTAGCGGGGGGGCCGGTGAGCAGTTCTTC. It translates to CASSVGASGGAGEQFF.

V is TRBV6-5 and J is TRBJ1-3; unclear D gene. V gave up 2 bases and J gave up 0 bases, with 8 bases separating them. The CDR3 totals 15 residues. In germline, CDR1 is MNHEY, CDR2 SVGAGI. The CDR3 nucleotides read TGTGCCAGCAGTTACACGGCGGGCTCTGGAAACACCATATATTTT. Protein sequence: CASSYTAGSGNTIYF.

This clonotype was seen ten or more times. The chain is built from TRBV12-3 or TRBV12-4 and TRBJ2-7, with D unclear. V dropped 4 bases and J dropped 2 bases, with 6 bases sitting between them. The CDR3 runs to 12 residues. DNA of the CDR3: TGTGCCAGCAGTTCTGGACCCTACGAGCAGTACTTC. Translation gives CASSSGPYEQYF.

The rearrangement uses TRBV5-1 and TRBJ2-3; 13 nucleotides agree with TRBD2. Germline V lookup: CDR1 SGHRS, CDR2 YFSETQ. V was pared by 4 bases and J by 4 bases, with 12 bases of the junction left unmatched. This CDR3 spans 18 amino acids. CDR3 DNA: TGCGCCAGCAGCCCCGGGACTAGCGGGATCGGGGGCGCAGATACGCAGTATTTT. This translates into CASSPGTSGIGGADTQYF.

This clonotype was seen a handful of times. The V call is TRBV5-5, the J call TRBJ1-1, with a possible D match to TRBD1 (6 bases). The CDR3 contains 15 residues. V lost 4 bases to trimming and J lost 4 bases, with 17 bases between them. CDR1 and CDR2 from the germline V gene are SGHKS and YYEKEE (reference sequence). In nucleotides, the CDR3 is TGTGCCAGCAGCGGGGGGACATCGGGTACCACTGAAGCTTTCTTT. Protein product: CASSGGTSGTTEAFF.

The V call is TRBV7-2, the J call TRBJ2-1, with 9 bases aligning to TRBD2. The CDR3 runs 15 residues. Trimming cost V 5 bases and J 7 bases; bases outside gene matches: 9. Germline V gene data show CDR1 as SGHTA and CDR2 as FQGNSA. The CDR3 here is CASSRVAGGPNEQFF. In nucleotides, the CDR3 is TGTGCCAGCAGCCGGGTGGCGGGAGGGCCAAATGAGCAGTTCTTC.

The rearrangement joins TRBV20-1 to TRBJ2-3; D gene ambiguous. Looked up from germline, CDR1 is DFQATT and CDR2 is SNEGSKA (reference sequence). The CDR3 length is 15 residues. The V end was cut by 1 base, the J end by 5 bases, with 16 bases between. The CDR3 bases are TGCAGTGCTAGAGGTCTTATAGGGAATCTAGATACGCAGTATTTT. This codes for CSARGLIGNLDTQYF.

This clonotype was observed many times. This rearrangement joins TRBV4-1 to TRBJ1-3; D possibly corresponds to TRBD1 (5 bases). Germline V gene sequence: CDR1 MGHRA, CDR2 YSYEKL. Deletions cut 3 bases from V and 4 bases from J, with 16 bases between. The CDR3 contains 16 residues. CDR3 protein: CASSQAPGTPGNTIYF. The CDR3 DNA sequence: TGCGCCAGCAGCCAGGCTCCCGGGACCCCCGGAAACACCATATATTTT.

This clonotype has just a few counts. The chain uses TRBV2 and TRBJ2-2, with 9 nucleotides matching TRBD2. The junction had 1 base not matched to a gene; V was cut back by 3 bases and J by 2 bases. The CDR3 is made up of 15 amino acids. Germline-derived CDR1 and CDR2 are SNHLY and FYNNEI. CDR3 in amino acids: CASSELAGNTGELFF. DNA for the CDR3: TGTGCCAGCAGTGAGCTAGCGGGAAACACCGGGGAGCTGTTTTTT.

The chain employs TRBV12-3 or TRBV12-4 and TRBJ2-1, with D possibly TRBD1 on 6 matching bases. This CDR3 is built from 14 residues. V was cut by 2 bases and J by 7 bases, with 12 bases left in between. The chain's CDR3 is CASSLTGTRNEQFF. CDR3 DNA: TGTGCCAGCAGTTTAACCGGGACAAGAAATGAGCAGTTCTTC.

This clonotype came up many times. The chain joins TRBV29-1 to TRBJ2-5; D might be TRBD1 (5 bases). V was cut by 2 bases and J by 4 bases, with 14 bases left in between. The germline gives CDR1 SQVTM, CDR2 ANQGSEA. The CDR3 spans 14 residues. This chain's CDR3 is CSVERGANPETQYF. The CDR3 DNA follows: TGCAGCGTTGAAAGGGGCGCAAACCCAGAGACCCAGTACTTC.

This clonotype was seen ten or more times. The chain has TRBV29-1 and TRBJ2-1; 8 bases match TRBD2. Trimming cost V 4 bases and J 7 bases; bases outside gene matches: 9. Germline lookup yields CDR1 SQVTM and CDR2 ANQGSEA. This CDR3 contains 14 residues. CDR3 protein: CSVARGGQGNEQFF. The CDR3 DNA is TGCAGCGTTGCCCGGGGGGGGCAGGGGAATGAGCAGTTCTTC.

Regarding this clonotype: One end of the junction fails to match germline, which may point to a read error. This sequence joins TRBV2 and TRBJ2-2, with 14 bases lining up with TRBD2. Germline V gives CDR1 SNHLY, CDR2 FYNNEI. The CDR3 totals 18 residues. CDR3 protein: CAISVRTSGGPVHGELFF. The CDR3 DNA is TGTGCCATCAGTGTCAGGACTAGCGGGGGGCCAGTTCACGGGGAGCTGTTTTTT. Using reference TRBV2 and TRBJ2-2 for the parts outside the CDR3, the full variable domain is EPEVTQTPSHQVTQMGQEVILRCVPISNHLYFYWYRQILGQKVEFLVSFYNNEISEKSEIFDDQFSVERPDGSNFTLKIRSTKLEDSAMYFCAISVRTSGGPVHGELFFGEGSRLTVL.

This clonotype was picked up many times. For the CDR3, the DNA is TGTGCCAGCAGCTCTCCGTTCCTAGCGGAGGCCTACAATGAGCAGTTCTTC. Translated: CASSSPFLAEAYNEQFF. The chain has TRBV12-3 or TRBV12-4 and TRBJ2-1; 7 bases line up with TRBD2. The CDR3 contains 17 residues. Trimming cost V 6 bases and J 2 bases; bases outside gene matches: 13.